The entry that follows covers one T cell receptor (beta chain) sequence. Through a sample-barcoded 5' primer and a J-beta primer mix, a second PCR was run for roughly 6 to 11 cycles. Each cDNA molecule received a tag from a template-switch adaptor that had 12 random nucleotides. Per-sample output comprised a minimum of 3 million paired-end reads containing CDR3. TCRdb called the 5' RACE reads again in MiXCR, with one record for every CDR3 protein. In the table there are about 780,000 distinct CDR3 sequences, around half of which are singletons. The record originates from a study of blood T cells in healthy people across ages. Per sample, at least 5 micrograms of total RNA were extracted. In germline, CDR1 is SGHTA, CDR2 FQGNSA. V dropped 1 base and J dropped 6; count of bases not matched to a gene: 3. This CDR3 is built from 17 residues.

V is TRBV7-2 and J is TRBJ2-1, with 16 bases lining up with TRBD2. The receptor was derived from a man older than 75 in good health. The specimen was blood. CDR3 sequence (DNA): TGTGCCAGCAGCTTAGTGGGACTAGCGGGAGGGCCCAATGAGCAGTTCTTC. This gives the protein CASSLVGLAGGPNEQFF.